Following are 32 T cell receptor beta chains from one sample sequenced in a study of blood T cell repertoires in COVID-19. The assay was immunoSEQ multiplex PCR, and TCRdb's table has in-frame clones only and misses some. The sample holds roughly 260,000 clones, about 80% seen once. The sequenced sample was peripheral blood. These receptors all come from a woman older than 75 with active or convalescent COVID-19.

Many counts were recorded for this clone. V and J are TRBV24-1 and TRBJ2-7, with D unclear. CDR1 and CDR2 from the germline V gene are KGHDR and SFDVKD. CDR3 size: 12 residues. The V gene lost 7 bases and the J gene lost 0 bases, with 6 bases spanning the gap. CDR3 DNA sequence: TGTGCCACCAGGTTCGGCTCCTACGAGCAGTACTTC. It is translated as CATRFGSYEQYF.

The gene calls are TRBV19 and TRBJ2-1, with D perhaps matching TRBD2 (5 bases). The CDR3 spans 13 residues. Germline CDR1 LNHDA, CDR2 SQIVND (reference sequence). Between the trimmed V and J ends, which lost 6 bases and 6 bases, there was a span of 12 bases. The CDR3 spells CASRLGRGNEQFF. CDR3 DNA sequence: TGTGCCAGTAGACTAGGACGGGGCAATGAGCAGTTCTTC.

V is TRBV6-2 or TRBV6-3 and J is TRBJ2-1, with 8 nucleotides matching TRBD2. The CDR3 has 16 amino acids. CDR1 is MNHEY and CDR2 is SVGEGT in the germline V gene. The trim removed 3 bases at V and 8 bases at J, leaving 12 bases unmatched. CDR3 in DNA: TGTGCCAGCAGTTATCCAGCGGGAGAGATTAGAGATGAGCAGTTCTTC. It encodes CASSYPAGEIRDEQFF.

The count of this clone is one. This chain uses TRBV5-1 with TRBJ2-1; a weak D match, TRBD1 (5 bases). Trimming shortened V by 2 bases and J by 5 bases, and 14 bases separated the two germline ends. The CDR3 consists of 15 residues. Germline V gene lookup returns CDR1 SGHRS and CDR2 YFSETQ. The CDR3 region is CASSLGVGSHNEQFF. The CDR3 DNA sequence: TGCGCCAGCAGCTTAGGGGTGGGATCTCACAATGAGCAGTTCTTC. Using reference TRBV5-1 and TRBJ2-1 for the parts outside the CDR3, the full variable domain is KAGVTQTPRYLIKTRGQQVTLSCSPISGHRSVSWYQQTPGQGLQFLFEYFSETQRNKGNFPGRFSGRQFSNSRSEMNVSTLELGDSALYLCASSLGVGSHNEQFFGPGTRLTVL.

The J gene is TRBJ1-2, the V gene TRBV3-1 (or the pseudogene TRBV3-2); D uncertain. The germline V gene has CDR1 LGHDT and CDR2 YNNKEL (reference sequence). There are 13 residues in the CDR3. V was pared by 4 bases and J by 5 bases, with 11 bases between. The CDR3 DNA is TGTGCCAGCAGCCGGGGAGCCGTTTATGGCTACACCTTC. Translated, it gives CASSRGAVYGYTF.

This clone was seen a single time. In DNA, the CDR3 is TGTGCCAGCAGTTACCAGGTAAGTGGCAATGAAAAACTGTTTTTT. Translating it yields CASSYQVSGNEKLFF. This sequence joins TRBV6-5 and TRBJ1-4; no definite D call. The germline gives CDR1 MNHEY, CDR2 SVGAGI. The V end lost 2 bases, the J end lost 5 bases, and 12 bases lay between the germline ends. The CDR3 has 15 residues.

CDR3 coding DNA: TGTGCCAGCAGTCTTGGACAGGCTTATAATGAAAAACTGTTTTTT. This gives the protein CASSLGQAYNEKLFF. V gene TRBV6-5 combines with J gene TRBJ1-4, with 7 bases fitting TRBD1. Germline CDR1 and CDR2: MNHEY and SVGAGI. The CDR3 has 15 residues. The V and J ends lost 5 bases and 4 bases, in that order; junction bases with no gene match: 7.

For this clone: Other DNA sequences in the sample encode the same CDR3. The gene calls are TRBV5-1 and TRBJ2-2; D unclear. CDR1 is SGHRS, CDR2 YFSETQ, per germline. The CDR3 is made up of 14 amino acids. V lost 0 bases to trimming and J lost 1 base, with 4 bases between them. This CDR3 is CASSLVLNTGELFF. CDR3 in DNA: TGCGCCAGCAGCTTGGTCTTGAACACCGGGGAGCTGTTTTTT.

The chain employs TRBV28 and TRBJ1-1; TRBD1 matches 11 bases. The germline V gene encodes CDR1 MDHEN and CDR2 SYDVKM. After removal of 6 bases from V and 4 bases from J, the junction contained 1 base not matched to a gene. The CDR3 is 13 residues long. The CDR3 region has the DNA TGTGCCAGCAGGGGGACAGGGGGCACTGAAGCTTTCTTT. This encodes CASRGTGGTEAFF.

This chain links TRBV18 with TRBJ2-2; D not certain. Trimming stripped 1 base from V and 1 base from J, with 10 bases between. The CDR3 sequence is 16 residues long. Germline CDR1 KGHSH, CDR2 LQKENI. For the CDR3, the DNA is TGTGCCAGCTCACCACGCCTCCCAGGGAACACCGGGGAGCTGTTTTTT. Translation: CASSPRLPGNTGELFF.

Here the CDR3 DNA reads TGCGCCAGCAGCCCCGGTGGGGGGAATCAGCCCCAGCATTTT. It encodes CASSPGGGNQPQHF. The V call is TRBV5-1, the J call TRBJ1-5; D perhaps matches TRBD1 (5 bases). This CDR3 region has 14 residues. V lost 4 bases and J 4 bases, leaving 12 bases between the germline ends. Germline CDR1 is SGHRS and CDR2 is YFSETQ.

With regard to this clone: Additional DNA sequences in this sample encode the identical CDR3. V gene TRBV7-9 combines with J gene TRBJ2-1, with D possibly TRBD1 on 5 matching bases. Germline assignment: CDR1 SEHNR and CDR2 FQNEAQ (reference sequence). The CDR3 length is 14 residues. V was pared by 2 bases and J by 8 bases, with 13 bases between. The CDR3 is CASSLSQGRDEQFF. The CDR3 DNA follows: TGTGCCAGCAGCTTAAGTCAGGGTAGAGATGAGCAGTTCTTC.

This chain joins TRBV6-5 and TRBJ1-5; 10 nucleotides agree with TRBD1. Germline V lookup: CDR1 MNHEY, CDR2 SVGAGI. The CDR3 sequence is 15 residues long. V shed 6 bases, J shed 7 bases, and the junction held 9 bases outside the gene matches. DNA of the CDR3: TGTGCCAGCAGGGAGACAGGGGGCGAAGGGCAGCCCCAGCATTTT. Its translation is CASRETGGEGQPQHF.

This clone was detected only a few times. The chain joins TRBV18 to TRBJ1-4, with 8 bases matching TRBD1. The CDR3 length is 15 residues. J lost 8 bases, V lost 6 bases, and 11 bases had no gene match. Germline CDR1 reads KGHSH; CDR2 reads LQKENI. CDR3 sequence reads: CASSPRQGIMEKLFF. The CDR3 region has the DNA TGTGCCAGCTCCCCGCGACAGGGGATTATGGAAAAACTGTTTTTT.

This clone was picked up a small number of times. The chain employs TRBV5-6 and TRBJ1-1; D gene unclear. Trimming pared 4 bases from V and 4 bases from J, leaving 11 bases between. Germline-derived CDR1 and CDR2 are SGHDT and YYEEEE. The CDR3 is 13 residues long. The CDR3 bases are TGTGCCAGCAGCCGGGATTGGGGCACTGAAGCTTTCTTT. Translated: CASSRDWGTEAFF. The complete variable domain, with remaining parts taken from reference TRBV5-6 and TRBJ1-1, reads DAGVTQSPTHLIKTRGQQVTLRCSPKSGHDTVSWYQQALGQGPQFIFQYYEEEERQRGNFPDRFSGHQFPNYSSELNVNALLLGDSALYLCASSRDWGTEAFFGQGTRLTVV.

This chain links TRBV27 with TRBJ2-6; TRBD2 aligns across 10 bases. The V gene's germline CDR1 is MNHEY and CDR2 SMNVEV (reference sequence). The V segment lost 4 bases and the J segment 4 bases; nucleotides outside the gene matches: 7. This CDR3 has 17 residues. CDR3 sequence reads: CASSSGLAVIGANVLTF. In nucleotides, the CDR3 is TGTGCCAGCAGTTCAGGACTAGCGGTAATAGGGGCCAACGTCCTGACTTTC.

The genes are TRBV29-1 and TRBJ2-2; 7 bases agree with TRBD2. The germline gives CDR1 SQVTM, CDR2 ANQGSEA. The CDR3 is 13 residues long. The ends lost 6 bases at V and 6 bases at J; junction bases unmatched: 7. CDR3 amino acids: CSVMRGGAGELFF. CDR3 DNA sequence: TGCAGCGTCATGCGTGGGGGGGCCGGGGAGCTGTTTTTT.

The chain uses TRBV5-1 and TRBJ1-4; 8 nucleotides match TRBD1. CDR1 and CDR2 from the germline V gene are SGHRS and YFSETQ. V lost 4 bases and J lost 4; bases outside the gene matches: 9. This CDR3 is built from 16 residues. For the CDR3, the DNA is TGCGCCAGCAGCGTGGCCGCGGGACAGGTTAATGAAAAACTGTTTTTT. It specifies CASSVAAGQVNEKLFF.

This clone was recorded only once. This chain links TRBV19 with TRBJ2-7, with 8 bases aligning to TRBD1. Per germline, CDR1 LNHDA and CDR2 SQIVND (reference sequence). This CDR3 has 16 amino acids. The V and J ends lost 5 bases and 4 bases, in that order; junction bases with no gene match: 13. The CDR3 coding sequence is TGTGCCAGTAGTGCAGCCGGACAGGGTGGCGAGTACGAGCAGTACTTC. This encodes CASSAAGQGGEYEQYF.

The J gene is TRBJ1-1, the V gene TRBV6-5, with D unclear. The ends were cut back, 8 bases at V and 4 bases at J, with 14 bases in the middle. The CDR3 spans 13 residues. Germline assignment: CDR1 MNHEY and CDR2 SVGAGI. CDR3 DNA: TGTGCCAGCGGGAGGACCCTGGGCACTGAAGCTTTCTTT. Protein product: CASGRTLGTEAFF.

V usage is TRBV15 and J usage is TRBJ2-3; TRBD2 matches 12 bases. The V gene's germline CDR1 is LNHNV and CDR2 YYDKDF (reference sequence). This CDR3 is built from 15 residues. The V gene end was trimmed by 8 bases and the J gene end by 6 bases; junction bases not matched to a gene: 9. CDR3 sequence (DNA): TGTGCCACCTCCGCTAGCGGGAGGGGCGGGGATACGCAGTATTTT. Its protein is CATSASGRGGDTQYF. The full variable domain, its missing parts supplied by reference TRBV15 and TRBJ2-3, is DAMVIQNPRYQVTQFGKPVTLSCSQTLNHNVMYWYQQKSSQAPKLLFHYYDKDFNNEADTPDNFQSRRPNTSFCFLDIRSPGLGDTAMYLCATSASGRGGDTQYFGPGTRLTVL.

This sequence joins TRBV19 and TRBJ1-5; weak D call: TRBD1 (5 bases). Trimming removed 5 bases at V and 6 bases at J, with 14 bases between. CDR3 size: 14 residues. Germline assignment: CDR1 LNHDA and CDR2 SQIVND (reference sequence). The CDR3 reads CASSVGGVVQPQHF. CDR3 DNA: TGTGCCAGTAGTGTGGGGGGGGTGGTTCAGCCCCAGCATTTT.

This clone was seen once. The rearrangement uses TRBV28 and TRBJ2-1, with TRBD2 matching over 14 bases. This CDR3 spans 17 amino acids. V lost 4 bases, J lost 10 bases, and 12 bases stayed unmatched. Germline V gene lookup returns CDR1 MDHEN and CDR2 SYDVKM. The CDR3 DNA is TGTGCCAGCAGTTCCCCGGGACTAGCGGGAGCGCTCGGGGAGCAGTTCTTC. Protein product: CASSSPGLAGALGEQFF.

The V gene is TRBV5-1, the J gene TRBJ2-2, with 8 bases identical to TRBD2. The junction had 8 bases not matched to a gene; V was cut back by 2 bases and J by 5 bases. The CDR3 is 16 residues long. The germline V gene has CDR1 SGHRS and CDR2 YFSETQ. The CDR3 protein is CASSLGSGDQTGELFF. CDR3 nucleotides: TGCGCCAGCAGCTTAGGTAGCGGGGACCAGACCGGGGAGCTGTTTTTT.

The chain is built from TRBV11-2 and TRBJ2-7, with 7 bases that match TRBD2. The CDR3 totals 17 residues. Trimming removed 5 bases from V and 3 bases from J; junction bases left unmatched: 16. Germline CDR1 reads SGHAT; CDR2 reads FQNNGV. The CDR3 loop is CASSRSVASGTYYEQYF. Here the CDR3 DNA reads TGTGCCAGCAGCCGTAGTGTGGCTAGCGGTACCTACTACGAGCAGTACTTC.

The chain combines TRBV18 with TRBJ1-6; D not resolved. Trimming took off 3 bases at V and 8 bases at J, with 8 bases between the two ends. This CDR3 region has 13 residues. The germline gives CDR1 KGHSH, CDR2 LQKENI. CDR3 coding DNA: TGTGCCAGCTCACCCAACGTAGATTCACCCCTCCACTTT. Translation gives CASSPNVDSPLHF.

This clone was seen a single time. The DNA for the CDR3 is TGTGCCAGCAGCTTAGATGGCGGTCGTCAAAGAAACCAAGAGACCCAGTACTTC. This translates into CASSLDGGRQRNQETQYF. The chain recombines TRBV13 with TRBJ2-5; no clear D gene. Germline V gives CDR1 PRHDT, CDR2 FYEKMQ (reference sequence). V lost 1 base, J lost 0 bases, and 18 bases lay in between. The CDR3 contains 18 residues.

This chain joins TRBV6-5 and TRBJ1-2; possible D gene TRBD1, 6 bases. The CDR3 runs 12 residues. Per germline, CDR1 MNHEY and CDR2 SVGAGI. Trimming cost V 6 bases and J 4 bases, with 9 bases left between them. The CDR3 loop is CASSDRSYGYTF. The CDR3 bases are TGTGCCAGCAGCGACAGGTCCTATGGCTACACCTTC.

This sequence joins TRBV5-4 and TRBJ1-1, with D possibly matching TRBD1 (5 bases). The CDR3 loop spans 15 amino acids. Germline CDR1 SGHNT, CDR2 YYREEE (reference sequence). Trimming cost V 10 bases and J 5 bases, with 24 bases left between them. In DNA form, the CDR3 reads TGTGCCCTATCGAGGGATCCGGGGGGAGGGACTGAAGCTTTCTTT. The encoded protein is CALSRDPGGGTEAFF. The full variable domain, its missing parts supplied by reference TRBV5-4 and TRBJ1-1, is ETGVTQSPTHLIKTRGQQVTLRCSSQSGHNTVSWYQQALGQGPQFIFQYYREEENGRGNFPPRFSGLQFPNYSSELNVNALELDDSALYLCALSRDPGGGTEAFFGQGTRLTVV.

This clone is a singleton in its sample. The chain links TRBV7-4 to TRBJ2-7; D is undetermined. This CDR3 has 14 amino acids. Between the trimmed V and J ends, which lost 1 base and 4 bases, there was a span of 11 bases. Germline V lookup: CDR1 SGHVT, CDR2 SQSDAQ. The CDR3 protein is CASSLGFPEYEQYF. Here the CDR3 DNA reads TGTGCCAGCAGCTTAGGTTTCCCGGAGTACGAGCAGTACTTC.

The rearrangement uses TRBV2 and TRBJ1-2, with TRBD1 as a possible D gene (5 bases). The V end was cut by 5 bases, the J end by 3 bases, with 10 bases between. Germline V lookup: CDR1 SNHLY, CDR2 FYNNEI. CDR3 length: 13 residues. The CDR3 nucleotides are TGTGCCAGCAGTCAGGACACCTACTATGGCTACACCTTC. It encodes CASSQDTYYGYTF.

This chain connects TRBV28 to TRBJ2-1; 7 nucleotides agree with TRBD2. The CDR3 contains 15 residues. Germline V gene lookup returns CDR1 MDHEN and CDR2 SYDVKM. V gave up 7 bases and J gave up 3 bases; unmatched junction bases: 9. CDR3 in DNA: TGTGCCAGCACGTCAGCGGGAAATTTCTACAATGAGCAGTTCTTC. Protein: CASTSAGNFYNEQFF.